What follows is one T cell receptor (beta chain) and its context. Its antigen has not been determined. One junction end does not reproduce the germline sequence, and a read error may be involved. This entry is derived from a study of blood T cell repertoires in COVID-19 (dated by TCRdb to the early 2020s). A note on the overall study: Collaborator samples came from the United States, Italy and Spain and covered acute and convalescent phases of COVID-19. The prospective study material was composed of cDNA or gDNA derived from T cells, B-cell-depleted T cells, or PBMCs. The dataset comprised deeply sampled blood TCRbeta repertoires from subjects exposed to, actively infected with, or recovered from COVID-19. The repertoires were released in a freely available public database meant as a resource for research on the immune response to SARS-CoV-2. Samples were obtained from the ongoing ImmuneRACE study (first 160 participants) and from over 1,000 subjects provided by 6 global collaborators. Sample metadata almost always included a de-identified subject ID, COVID-19 status, age in years and sex. Where HLA class I and class II types were available, the types were taken from metadata supplied by the sample provider, not from assay-based typing. What the authors observed across the whole study: The quantity of clinical and demographic metadata differed by source and by participant and was supplied without curation.

According to the germline V gene, CDR1 reads SGHRS and CDR2 reads YFSETQ. Including cysteine and phenylalanine, the CDR3 has 14 amino acids. CDR3 DNA only is kept here, 42 bases in frame from base 1. The immunoSEQ Assay, a bias-controlled multiplex PCR, was used to amplify TCRbeta CDR3 regions from genomic DNA. Per the original workflow: The number of nucleated cells in each sample was estimated by amplification of reference gene primers within the assay. Sequence reads were collapsed and filtered to measure the absolute abundance of every unique TCRbeta CDR3 rearrangement. For each sample, productive Simpson clonality was calculated by taking the square root of Simpson's diversity index across productive rearrangements. In its TCRdb copy, this immuneACCESS table keeps in-frame sequences only and misses some clones. Where compared with another copy, unresolved V genes explain less than half of these, and the others have no known cause. The D gene and trimming were derived from the DNA, and the V and J assignments and clone size from that table. The sample data list 100,000 to 150,000 clones, and roughly 84% of these were observed just once. The ten top clones hold 1.4% to 1.5% of the sample.

Each collaborating institution followed its own protocols to collect whole blood in K2EDTA tubes. For TCRbeta analysis, collaborators shipped samples in one of three forms: frozen whole blood, isolated PBMCs, or DNA extracted from either of those sample types. Here the chain combines TRBV5-1 and TRBJ2-2; perhaps TRBD2 is the D gene, with 6 bases matching. This sequence originates from a man aged 55 to 69 with acute or convalescent COVID-19. Sequencing was done on a sample of peripheral blood. The bases are TGCGCCAGCAGATTGGCGGGGATGCTCGGGGAGCTGTTTTTT. Translated, this is CASRLAGMLGELFF.